The 19 T cell receptor beta chains presented below share a single source sample, sequenced in a study of T cells in Graves' hyperthyroidism and ophthalmopathy (dated by TCRdb to between 2019 and 2020). Library preparation was by multiplex PCR. Sequencing was carried out with an Illumina HiSeq 2000. The TCR beta CDR3 regions were amplified from the RNA transcripts. The first round of RT-PCR for the TCR CDR3 was performed with the HTBI primer set and the Qiagen OneStep RT-PCR kit. TCRdb took the public reads, trimmed them with fastp at Q25, ran MiXCR for clone calling and kept in-frame beta chains. Duplicate CDR3 protein sequences are folded into a single record with the most common DNA and genes. In this sample the table shows some 720,000 distinct CDR3 sequences, about a sixth of which occur a single time. The ten biggest clones cover around 8% of the sample. Sequencing input: blood. The receptors come from a man aged 18 to 30 with Graves' hyperthyroidism.

This clonotype occurred a few times. The chain carries TRBV2 and TRBJ1-1; possibly TRBD1 for D (5 bases). V was shortened by 7 bases and J by 5 bases, with 8 bases between the two germline ends. Germline V gene lookup returns CDR1 SNHLY and CDR2 FYNNEI. This CDR3 is built from 11 residues. As DNA, the CDR3 is TGTGCCAGCAACGGGGCAACTGAAGCTTTCTTT. It codes for CASNGATEAFF.

This clonotype was counted at least ten times. The genes are TRBV2 and TRBJ2-1; D is perhaps TRBD2 (6 bases). The CDR3 is 10 residues long. Germline CDR1 and CDR2: SNHLY and FYNNEI. Trimming took 7 bases from V and 10 from J, leaving 8 bases between them. CDR3 residues: CASKAGEQFF. Written as DNA, the CDR3 is TGTGCCAGCAAGGCGGGGGAGCAGTTCTTC.

V and J are TRBV6-2 or TRBV6-3 and TRBJ2-5; perhaps D is TRBD1 or TRBD2 (5 bases each). Trimming took off 5 bases at V and 2 bases at J, with 24 bases between the two ends. Germline CDR1 MNHEY, CDR2 SVGEGT. CDR3 size: 18 residues. CDR3 loop: CASSPNRRGHIFQETQYF. The CDR3 nucleotides read TGTGCCAGCAGTCCCAACCGACGGGGCCATATTTTTCAAGAGACCCAGTACTTC.

This clonotype was picked up many times. The chain's CDR3 is CASSLRDVNTEAFF. The CDR3 DNA sequence: TGTGCCAGCAGCTTACGGGATGTGAACACTGAAGCTTTCTTT. The V call is TRBV7-2, the J call TRBJ1-1; D is ambiguous. V lost 2 bases to trimming and J lost 0 bases, with 7 bases between them. This CDR3 has 14 residues. Germline V gene data show CDR1 as SGHTA and CDR2 as FQGNSA.

The chain has TRBV27 and TRBJ2-7; D call uncertain. This CDR3 is built from 13 residues. Germline CDR1 and CDR2: MNHEY and SMNVEV (reference sequence). Trimming shortened V by 2 bases and J by 1 base, and 6 bases separated the two germline ends. CDR3 in amino acids: CASSLQASYEQYF. The CDR3 DNA follows: TGTGCCAGCAGTTTACAGGCATCCTACGAGCAGTACTTC.

This clonotype was counted ten times or more. The chain uses TRBV12-3 or TRBV12-4 and TRBJ2-7; D unclear. The CDR3 consists of 14 residues. With 5 bases removed from V and 4 bases from J, the gap between germline ends came to 15 bases. The CDR3: CASSPRSRPYEQYF. The DNA for the CDR3 is TGTGCCAGCAGTCCCCGTTCGCGGCCATACGAGCAGTACTTC.

The V gene is TRBV29-1, the J gene TRBJ1-2; D might be TRBD1 (5 bases). The CDR3 is made up of 13 amino acids. The germline V and J ends were trimmed by 7 bases and 4 bases, with 16 bases remaining between them. Germline CDR1 is SQVTM and CDR2 is ANQGSEA. The CDR3 loop reads CSARDEISYGYTF. The CDR3 nucleotides are TGCAGCGCTCGGGACGAGATAAGCTATGGCTACACCTTC. The complete variable domain, with remaining parts taken from reference TRBV29-1 and TRBJ1-2, reads SAVISQKPSRDICQRGTSLTIQCQVDSQVTMMFWYRQQPGQSLTLIATANQGSEATYESGFVIDKFPISRPNLTFSTLTVSNMSPEDSSIYLCSARDEISYGYTFGSGTRLTVV.

The chain is built from TRBV20-1 and TRBJ2-7; D may be TRBD2 (5 bases). This CDR3 region has 12 residues. Germline V lookup: CDR1 DFQATT, CDR2 SNEGSKA (reference sequence). Trimming cost V 7 bases and J 4 bases, with 14 bases left between them. CDR3 bases: TGCAGTGTAACCGGGGTCGGTTACGAGCAGTACTTC. This encodes CSVTGVGYEQYF.

This clonotype has ten or more counts. The rearrangement joins TRBV12-3 or TRBV12-4 to TRBJ2-7; 7 nucleotides align to TRBD2. The J segment lost 3 bases and the V segment lost 6 bases, leaving 8 bases of the junction unmatched. CDR3 length: 14 amino acids. The CDR3 sequence: CASSYEAGVYEQYF. The CDR3 nucleotides read TGTGCCAGCAGCTATGAGGCGGGGGTCTACGAGCAGTACTTC.

A few counts support this clonotype. The genes are TRBV20-1 and TRBJ2-1; 11 positions match TRBD2. J gave up 0 bases and V 3 bases, and 13 bases lay outside the gene matches. This CDR3 has 19 residues. CDR1 and CDR2 from the germline V gene are DFQATT and SNEGSKA (reference sequence). The CDR3 protein is CSARSWLAGGRSSYNEQFF. In nucleotides, the CDR3 is TGCAGTGCTAGGTCTTGGCTAGCGGGAGGTCGGAGCTCCTACAATGAGCAGTTCTTC.

The chain joins TRBV28 to TRBJ2-1; 13 bases fit TRBD2. Germline assignment: CDR1 MDHEN and CDR2 SYDVKM. V lost 2 bases to trimming and J lost 7 bases; unmatched junction nucleotides: 5. The CDR3 runs to 16 residues. The CDR3 loop is CASSLPGLAGKNEQFF. In nucleotides, the CDR3 is TGTGCCAGCAGTTTACCGGGACTAGCGGGAAAAAATGAGCAGTTCTTC.

This clonotype was counted only a few times. The chain links TRBV7-2 to TRBJ2-5; the match to TRBD1 covers 7 bases. With 5 bases clipped from V and 6 bases from J, the junction kept 9 bases outside the gene matches. The CDR3 runs to 14 residues. Germline-derived CDR1 and CDR2 are SGHTA and FQGNSA. The CDR3 region has the DNA TGTGCCAGCAGCAATCGGACAGGTTATCAGACCCAGTACTTC. Translating gives CASSNRTGYQTQYF.

This clonotype showed up just a few times. This may be a read error, as it is one base from a much larger clone. The V call is TRBV28, the J call TRBJ1-2, with a weak D call TRBD1 (5 bases). Germline assignment: CDR1 MDHEN and CDR2 SYDVKM. The CDR3 covers 13 residues. Deletions cut 3 bases from V and 8 bases from J, with 13 bases between. CDR3 nucleotides: TGTGCCAGCAGTTTCCGAGGGTCAGGGGGCTACACCTTC. Amino acids: CASSFRGSGGYTF.

The chain recombines TRBV7-6 with TRBJ1-5, with D possibly TRBD1 on 5 matching bases. Trimming pared 1 base from V and 2 bases from J, leaving 12 bases between. Germline V lookup: CDR1 SGHVS, CDR2 FNYEAQ. The CDR3 spans 16 residues. In nucleotides, the CDR3 is TGTGCCAGCAGCTTAGGAGGGGAGATAGGCAATCAGCCCCAGCATTTT. Amino acids: CASSLGGEIGNQPQHF.

The gene calls are TRBV19 and TRBJ1-1; D may be TRBD1 (5 bases). Germline CDR1 reads LNHDA; CDR2 reads SQIVND (reference sequence). The CDR3 extends over 15 amino acids. V was cut by 0 bases and J by 6 bases, with 14 bases left in between. In DNA, the CDR3 is TGTGCCAGTAGTATAGATGGGGCAGGGTTCCCTGAAGCTTTCTTT. Its translation is CASSIDGAGFPEAFF.

This clonotype has at least ten counts. The gene calls are TRBV20-1 and TRBJ2-3; possibly TRBD1 or TRBD2 for D (5 bases each). The CDR3 contains 14 residues. CDR1 and CDR2 from the germline V gene are DFQATT and SNEGSKA (reference sequence). The germline V and J ends were trimmed by 4 bases and 0 bases, with 11 bases remaining between them. CDR3 region: CSAIGASSTDTQYF. CDR3 sequence (DNA): TGCAGTGCTATCGGGGCCTCTAGCACAGATACGCAGTATTTT.

This clonotype was seen a handful of times. The chain has TRBV28 and TRBJ2-1; perhaps TRBD1 as D (5 bases). The CDR3 runs to 13 residues. Germline CDR1 MDHEN, CDR2 SYDVKM. V was pared by 6 bases and J by 6 bases, with 12 bases between. CDR3 DNA sequence: TGTGCCAGCAGACCACTCAGGGTCAATGAGCAGTTCTTC. Encoded protein: CASRPLRVNEQFF.

The chain employs TRBV11-2 and TRBJ1-2, with 10 bases fitting TRBD1. Germline CDR1 is SGHAT and CDR2 is FQNNGV. This CDR3 is built from 17 residues. The V gene end was trimmed by 3 bases and the J gene end by 3 bases; junction bases not matched to a gene: 10. The CDR3 DNA is TGTGCCAGCAGCTTCCCCACCGGACAGGGGGTTTACTATGGCTACACCTTC. It specifies CASSFPTGQGVYYGYTF.

The chain carries TRBV12-3 or TRBV12-4 and TRBJ2-2; 9 bases are shared with TRBD2. V dropped 1 base and J dropped 6; count of bases not matched to a gene: 3. This CDR3 comprises 15 residues. CDR3 in amino acids: CASSLGGRGAGELFF. Written as DNA, the CDR3 is TGTGCCAGCAGTTTAGGCGGGAGGGGTGCCGGGGAGCTGTTTTTT.